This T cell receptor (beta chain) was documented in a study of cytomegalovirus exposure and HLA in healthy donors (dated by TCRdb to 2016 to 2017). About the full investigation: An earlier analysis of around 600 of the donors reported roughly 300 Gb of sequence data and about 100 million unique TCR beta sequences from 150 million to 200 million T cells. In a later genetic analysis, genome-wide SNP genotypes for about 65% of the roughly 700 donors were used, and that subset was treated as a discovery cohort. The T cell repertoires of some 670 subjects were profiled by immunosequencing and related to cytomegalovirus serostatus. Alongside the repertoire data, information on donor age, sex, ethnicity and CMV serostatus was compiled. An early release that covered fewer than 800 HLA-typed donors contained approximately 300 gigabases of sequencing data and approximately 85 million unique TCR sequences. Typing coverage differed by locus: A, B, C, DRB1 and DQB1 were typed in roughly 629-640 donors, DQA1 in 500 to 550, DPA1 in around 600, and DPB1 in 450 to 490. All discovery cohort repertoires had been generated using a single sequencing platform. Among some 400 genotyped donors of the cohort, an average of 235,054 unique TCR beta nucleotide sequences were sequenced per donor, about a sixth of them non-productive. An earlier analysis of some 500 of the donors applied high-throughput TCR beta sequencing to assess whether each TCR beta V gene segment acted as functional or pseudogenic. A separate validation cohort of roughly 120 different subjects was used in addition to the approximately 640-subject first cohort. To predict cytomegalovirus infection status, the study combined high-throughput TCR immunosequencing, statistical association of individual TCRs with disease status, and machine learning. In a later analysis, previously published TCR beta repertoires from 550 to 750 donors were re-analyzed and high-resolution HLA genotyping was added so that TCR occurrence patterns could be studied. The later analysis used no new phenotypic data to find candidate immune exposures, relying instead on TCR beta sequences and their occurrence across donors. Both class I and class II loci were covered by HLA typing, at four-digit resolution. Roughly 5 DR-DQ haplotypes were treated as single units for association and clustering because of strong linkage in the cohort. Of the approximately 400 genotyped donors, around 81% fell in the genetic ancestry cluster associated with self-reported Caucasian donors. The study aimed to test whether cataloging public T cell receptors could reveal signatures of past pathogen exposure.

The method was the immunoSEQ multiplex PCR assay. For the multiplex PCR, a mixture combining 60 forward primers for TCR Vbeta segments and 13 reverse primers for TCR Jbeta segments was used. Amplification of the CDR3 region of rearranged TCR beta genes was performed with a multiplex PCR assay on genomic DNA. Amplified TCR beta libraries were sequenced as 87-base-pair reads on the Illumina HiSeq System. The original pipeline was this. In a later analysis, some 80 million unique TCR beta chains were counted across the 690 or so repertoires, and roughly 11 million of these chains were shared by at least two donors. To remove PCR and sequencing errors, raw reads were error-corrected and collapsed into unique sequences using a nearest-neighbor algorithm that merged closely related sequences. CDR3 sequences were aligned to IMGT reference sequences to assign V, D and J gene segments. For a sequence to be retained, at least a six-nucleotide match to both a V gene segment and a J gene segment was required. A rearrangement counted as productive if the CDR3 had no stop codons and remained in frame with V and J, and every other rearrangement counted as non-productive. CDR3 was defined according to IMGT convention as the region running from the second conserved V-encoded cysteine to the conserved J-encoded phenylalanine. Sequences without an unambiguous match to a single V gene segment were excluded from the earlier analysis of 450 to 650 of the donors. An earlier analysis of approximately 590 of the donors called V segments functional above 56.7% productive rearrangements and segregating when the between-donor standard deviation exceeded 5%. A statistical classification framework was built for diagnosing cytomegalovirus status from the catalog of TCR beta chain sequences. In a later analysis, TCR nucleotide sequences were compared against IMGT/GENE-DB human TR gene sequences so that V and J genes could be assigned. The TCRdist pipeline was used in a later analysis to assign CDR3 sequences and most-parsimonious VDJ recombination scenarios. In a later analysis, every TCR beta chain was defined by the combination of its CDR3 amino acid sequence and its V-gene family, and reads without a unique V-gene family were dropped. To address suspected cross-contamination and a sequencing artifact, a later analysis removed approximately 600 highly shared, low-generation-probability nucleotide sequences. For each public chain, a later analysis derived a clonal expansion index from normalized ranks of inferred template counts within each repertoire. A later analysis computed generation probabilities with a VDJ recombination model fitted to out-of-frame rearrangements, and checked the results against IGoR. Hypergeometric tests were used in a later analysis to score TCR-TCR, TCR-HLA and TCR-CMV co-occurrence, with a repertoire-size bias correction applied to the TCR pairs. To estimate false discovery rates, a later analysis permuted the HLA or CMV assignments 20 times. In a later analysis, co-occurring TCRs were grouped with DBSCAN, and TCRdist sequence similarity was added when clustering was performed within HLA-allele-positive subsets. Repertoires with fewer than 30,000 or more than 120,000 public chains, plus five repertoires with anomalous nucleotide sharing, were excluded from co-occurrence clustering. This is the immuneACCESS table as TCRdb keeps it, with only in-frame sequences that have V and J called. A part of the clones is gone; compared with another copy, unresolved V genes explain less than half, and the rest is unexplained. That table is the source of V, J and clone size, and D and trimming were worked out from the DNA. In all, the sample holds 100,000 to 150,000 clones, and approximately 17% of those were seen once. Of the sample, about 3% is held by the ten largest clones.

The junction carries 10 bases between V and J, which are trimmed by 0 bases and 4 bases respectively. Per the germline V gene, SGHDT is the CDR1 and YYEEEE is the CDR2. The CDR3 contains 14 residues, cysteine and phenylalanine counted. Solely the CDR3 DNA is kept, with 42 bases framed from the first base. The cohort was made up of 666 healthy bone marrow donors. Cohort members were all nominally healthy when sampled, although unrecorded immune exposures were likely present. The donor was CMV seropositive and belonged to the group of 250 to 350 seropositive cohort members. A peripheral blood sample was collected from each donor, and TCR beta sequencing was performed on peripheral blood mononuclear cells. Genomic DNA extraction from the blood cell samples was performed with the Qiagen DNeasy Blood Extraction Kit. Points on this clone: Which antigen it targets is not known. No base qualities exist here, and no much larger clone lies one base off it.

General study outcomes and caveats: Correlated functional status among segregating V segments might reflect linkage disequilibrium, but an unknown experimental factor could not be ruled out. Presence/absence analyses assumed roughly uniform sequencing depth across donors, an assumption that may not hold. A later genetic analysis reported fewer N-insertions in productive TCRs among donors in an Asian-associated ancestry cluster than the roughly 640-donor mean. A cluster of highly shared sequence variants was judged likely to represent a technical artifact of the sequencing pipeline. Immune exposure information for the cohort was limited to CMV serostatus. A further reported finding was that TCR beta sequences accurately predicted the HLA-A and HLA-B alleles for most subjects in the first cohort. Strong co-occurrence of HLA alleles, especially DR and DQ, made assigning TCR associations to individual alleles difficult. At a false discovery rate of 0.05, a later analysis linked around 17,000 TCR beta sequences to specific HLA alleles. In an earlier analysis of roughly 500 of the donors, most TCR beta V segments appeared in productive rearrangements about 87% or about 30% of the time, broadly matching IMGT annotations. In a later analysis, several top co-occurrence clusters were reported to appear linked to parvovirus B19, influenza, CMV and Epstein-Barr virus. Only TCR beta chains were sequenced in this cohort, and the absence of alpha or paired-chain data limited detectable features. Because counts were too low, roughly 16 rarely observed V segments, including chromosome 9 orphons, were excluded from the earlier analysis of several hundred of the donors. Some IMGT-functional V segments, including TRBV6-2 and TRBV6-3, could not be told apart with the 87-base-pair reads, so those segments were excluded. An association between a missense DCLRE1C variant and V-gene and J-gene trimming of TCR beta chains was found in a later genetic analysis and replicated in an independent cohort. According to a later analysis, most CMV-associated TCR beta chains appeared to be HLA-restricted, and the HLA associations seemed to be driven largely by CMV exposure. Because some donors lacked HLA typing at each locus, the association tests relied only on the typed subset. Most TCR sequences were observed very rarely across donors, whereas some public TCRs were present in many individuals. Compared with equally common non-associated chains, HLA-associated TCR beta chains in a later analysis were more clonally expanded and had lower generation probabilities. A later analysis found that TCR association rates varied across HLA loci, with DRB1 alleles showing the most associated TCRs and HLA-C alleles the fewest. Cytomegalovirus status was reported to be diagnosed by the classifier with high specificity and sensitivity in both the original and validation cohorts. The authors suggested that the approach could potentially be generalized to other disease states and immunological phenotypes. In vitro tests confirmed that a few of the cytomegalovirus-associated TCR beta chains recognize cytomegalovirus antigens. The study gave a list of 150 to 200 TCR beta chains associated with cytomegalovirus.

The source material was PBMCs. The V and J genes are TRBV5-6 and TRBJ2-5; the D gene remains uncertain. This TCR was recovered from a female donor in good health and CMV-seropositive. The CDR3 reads CASSLATAGETQYF. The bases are TGTGCCAGCAGCTTGGCGACGGCAGGAGAGACCCAGTACTTC.